The entry below gives a single TCR beta chain sequence along with its context. Its antigen remains unidentified. The PCR ran on 60 Vbeta and 13 Jbeta primers. Sequencing used immunoSEQ multiplex PCR; TCRdb keeps in-frame clones, though not all of them. Seen here are 80,000 or so clones, over 60% observed once, and the top ten hold 11%. The data were obtained in a study of cytomegalovirus exposure and HLA in healthy donors. General study points: Within a later analysis, the majority of CMV-associated TCR beta chains appeared HLA-restricted.

The junction had 4 bases not matched to a gene; V was cut back by 5 bases and J by 2 bases. CDR3 length equals 14 residues. Looked up from germline, CDR1 is SGHVS and CDR2 is FQNEAQ. The TCR comes from a woman aged 35 to 49 in good health and CMV-seropositive. The chain is built from TRBV7-8 and TRBJ1-1; TRBD1 matches 8 bases. The sequenced sample consisted of PBMCs. CDR3 region: CASSMTGANTEAFF. The CDR3 nucleotides are TGTGCCAGCAGCATGACAGGGGCCAACACTGAAGCTTTCTTT.